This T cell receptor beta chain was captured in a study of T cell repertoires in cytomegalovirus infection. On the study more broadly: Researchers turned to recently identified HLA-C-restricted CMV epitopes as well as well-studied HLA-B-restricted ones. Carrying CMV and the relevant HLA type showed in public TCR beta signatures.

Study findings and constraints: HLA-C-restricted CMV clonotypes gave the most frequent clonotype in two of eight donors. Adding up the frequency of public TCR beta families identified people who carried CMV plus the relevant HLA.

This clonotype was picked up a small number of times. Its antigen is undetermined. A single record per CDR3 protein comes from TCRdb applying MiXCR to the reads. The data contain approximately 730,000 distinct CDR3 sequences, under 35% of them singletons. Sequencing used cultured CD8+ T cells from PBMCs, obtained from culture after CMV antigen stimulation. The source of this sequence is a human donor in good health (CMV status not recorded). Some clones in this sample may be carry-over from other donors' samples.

This CDR3 is CASTRQGAVQRTGELFF. The CDR3 region has the DNA TGTGCCAGCACCCGACAGGGGGCTGTTCAAAGGACCGGGGAGCTGTTTTTT. This chain joins TRBV27 and TRBJ2-2; 10 bases are a match to TRBD1. The CDR3 loop spans 17 amino acids. CDR1 is MNHEY and CDR2 is SMNVEV in the germline V gene (reference sequence). V gave up 7 bases and J gave up 5 bases; unmatched junction bases: 13.